Listed here are 19 T cell receptor beta chains from one sample, sequenced in a study of T cell responses to AZD1222 COVID-19 vaccine. The repertoire was sequenced with immunoSEQ multiplex PCR; TCRdb's copy has only in-frame clones and lacks some. The data contain roughly 20,000 clones, roughly 82% of them singletons. The sample in question was peripheral blood, obtained on day 0 of AZD1222 vaccination. Source of these receptors: an adult in good health.

The V gene is TRBV30, the J gene TRBJ2-5; D is unclear. Germline V CDR1 and CDR2: GTSNPN, SVGIG (reference sequence). V lost 2 bases and J lost 4, with 8 bases in between. This CDR3 region has 12 residues. CDR3 amino acids: CAWSPGGETQYF. The DNA for the CDR3 is TGTGCCTGGAGTCCAGGTGGAGAGACCCAGTACTTC.

This chain uses TRBV27 with TRBJ2-1; TRBD2 matches 8 bases. From germline, CDR1 is MNHEY and CDR2 SMNVEV (reference sequence). The length of the CDR3 is 15 residues. The J segment lost 2 bases and the V segment lost 5 bases, leaving 5 bases of the junction unmatched. DNA of the CDR3: TGTGCCAGCAGTCGAACTAGCGGTCCCTACAATGAGCAGTTCTTC. Its translation is CASSRTSGPYNEQFF.

This chain links TRBV13 with TRBJ1-5, with D perhaps TRBD1 (6 bases). This CDR3 comprises 14 residues. V was shortened by 6 bases and J by 3 bases, with 12 bases between the two germline ends. Looked up from germline, CDR1 is PRHDT and CDR2 is FYEKMQ (reference sequence). As DNA, the CDR3 is TGTGCCAGCAGTACACAGGGAATCAATCAGCCCCAGCATTTT. Its protein is CASSTQGINQPQHF.

The chain employs TRBV4-2 and TRBJ1-6; D remains unclear. CDR3 length: 15 residues. V was trimmed by 1 base and J by 5 bases, leaving 9 bases between them. Germline CDR1 is LGHNA and CDR2 is YNFKEQ. The CDR3 DNA reads TGTGCCAGCAGCCAAGTTGGGCAAAATAATTCACCCCTCCACTTT. This sequence encodes CASSQVGQNNSPLHF.

V is TRBV4-2 and J is TRBJ2-7, with 8 bases lining up with TRBD1. Unmatched junction bases numbered 7, after V lost 2 bases and J lost 4 bases. This CDR3 has 15 residues. Per germline, CDR1 LGHNA and CDR2 YNFKEQ. CDR3 region: CASSQSAGTGYEQYF. Written as DNA, the CDR3 is TGTGCCAGCAGCCAATCAGCTGGGACAGGTTACGAGCAGTACTTC.

V and J are TRBV4-2 and TRBJ2-3; the match to TRBD2 covers 10 bases. The CDR3 is 15 amino acids. Germline V gives CDR1 LGHNA, CDR2 YNFKEQ. V lost 0 bases, J lost 5 bases, and 2 bases stayed unmatched. The CDR3 region has the DNA TGTGCCAGCAGCCAAGATTCTAGCGGGAGAGATACGCAGTATTTT. It specifies CASSQDSSGRDTQYF.

This chain connects TRBV7-3 to TRBJ2-1; 7 bases fit TRBD1. CDR3 length: 13 amino acids. V was pared by 10 bases and J by 12 bases, with 15 bases of the junction left unmatched. Germline CDR1 is SGHTA and CDR2 is FQGTGA. The CDR3 DNA reads as TGTGCCACTGCCACAGGGGAACGAGATGTGCAGTTCTTC. It specifies CATATGERDVQFF.

V is TRBV7-2 and J is TRBJ1-5; TRBD1 aligns across 8 bases. CDR1 is SGHTA, CDR2 FQGNSA, per germline. The CDR3 has 16 residues. V dropped 3 bases and J dropped 4; count of bases not matched to a gene: 8. This chain's CDR3 is CASSFDRGIGNQPQHF. In DNA, the CDR3 is TGTGCCAGCAGCTTCGACAGGGGTATAGGGAATCAGCCCCAGCATTTT.

The chain carries TRBV7-9 and TRBJ2-3; D unclear. This CDR3 is 14 amino acids long. Trimming stripped 5 bases from V and 0 bases from J, with 9 bases between. Germline loops: CDR1 SEHNR, CDR2 FQNEAQ (reference sequence). In nucleotides, the CDR3 is TGTGCCAGCAGCCTCGGTTGGAGCACAGATACGCAGTATTTT. Its protein product is CASSLGWSTDTQYF.

The chain combines TRBV28 with TRBJ1-6, with D possibly TRBD1 on 5 matching bases. V shed 6 bases and J shed 6 bases, with 12 bases lying between them. This CDR3 is 14 amino acids long. Germline CDR1 is MDHEN and CDR2 is SYDVKM. The CDR3 DNA reads as TGTGCCAGCAGACTGGGGGGTAGTAATTCACCCCTCCACTTT. The encoded protein is CASRLGGSNSPLHF.

This chain uses TRBV7-8 with TRBJ2-7; perhaps TRBD2 as D (5 bases). CDR1 SGHVS and CDR2 FQNEAQ come from the germline V gene. Deletions cut 6 bases from V and 6 bases from J, with 15 bases between. This CDR3 is built from 13 residues. The CDR3 DNA follows: TGTGCCAGCAGGGCTACTAGGAATGGCGAGCAGTACTTC. Amino acids: CASRATRNGEQYF.

In this sample, this clone turned up once. The chain uses TRBV28 and TRBJ1-2; 7 bases map to TRBD1. The germline V gene encodes CDR1 MDHEN and CDR2 SYDVKM. Trimming at V came to 4 bases and at J to 2 bases, leaving 10 bases not matched to a gene. The length of the CDR3 is 16 residues. CDR3 coding DNA: TGTGCCAGCAGTTATGGGGCAGGGGGGATCAACTATGGCTACACCTTC. It is translated as CASSYGAGGINYGYTF.

The rearrangement uses TRBV9 and TRBJ2-1; D might be TRBD2 (7 bases). Germline CDR1 is SGDLS and CDR2 is YYNGEE. V was cut by 6 bases and J by 7 bases, with 29 bases left in between. This CDR3 region has 18 residues. The DNA for the CDR3 is TGTGCCAGCAAGGAGGACAGTTCCATTACTAGCGCACCGAATGAGCAGTTCTTC. This sequence encodes CASKEDSSITSAPNEQFF.

The V gene is TRBV18, the J gene TRBJ1-2, with D possibly TRBD1 on 5 matching bases. V lost 3 bases to trimming and J lost 6 bases, with 20 bases between them. CDR3 length: 16 residues. Per germline, CDR1 KGHSH and CDR2 LQKENI. The DNA of the CDR3 is TGTGCCAGCTCACCTCTTCAGAAGGGGACGGGAGATGGCTACACCTTC. This sequence encodes CASSPLQKGTGDGYTF.

This sequence joins TRBV2 and TRBJ2-1; D is ambiguous. The V gene's germline CDR1 is SNHLY and CDR2 FYNNEI. This CDR3 region has 11 residues. Trimming took off 10 bases at V and 5 bases at J, with 9 bases between the two ends. DNA for the CDR3: TGTGCCATTGACTCGAACAATGAGCAGTTCTTC. Translated, it gives CAIDSNNEQFF.

The V and J genes are TRBV5-1 and TRBJ2-7, with TRBD1 matching 7 bases. V shed 0 bases and J 0 bases; nucleotides not matched to a gene: 6. The length of the CDR3 is 16 residues. CDR1 SGHRS and CDR2 YFSETQ come from the germline V gene. The DNA of the CDR3 is TGCGCCAGCAGCTTGGGACACCGGGACAGCTCCTACGAGCAGTACTTC. Its protein is CASSLGHRDSSYEQYF.

This sequence joins TRBV11-1 and TRBJ1-1, with D unclear. Looked up from germline, CDR1 is SGHAT and CDR2 is FQDESV (reference sequence). V lost 7 bases and J lost 4, with 16 bases in between. This CDR3 is 14 amino acids long. DNA for the CDR3: TGTGCCAGCACCCCCCCGGGCAGCGGCACTGAAGCTTTCTTT. Residues: CASTPPGSGTEAFF.

The V gene is TRBV19, the J gene TRBJ1-4; D is unclear. Trimming stripped 6 bases from V and 7 bases from J, with 12 bases between. This CDR3 has 13 amino acids. The germline gives CDR1 LNHDA, CDR2 SQIVND (reference sequence). The CDR3 sequence: CASRDRRREKLFF. The CDR3 DNA reads TGTGCCAGTAGGGACCGGAGGCGTGAAAAACTGTTTTTT.

The chain has TRBV5-1 and TRBJ1-6; D remains unclear. V was pared by 0 bases and J by 7 bases, with 5 bases between. The CDR3 runs to 13 residues. Germline V gives CDR1 SGHRS, CDR2 YFSETQ. CDR3 loop: CASSLGTNSPLHF. The CDR3 nucleotides are TGCGCCAGCAGCTTGGGGACGAATTCACCCCTCCACTTT.